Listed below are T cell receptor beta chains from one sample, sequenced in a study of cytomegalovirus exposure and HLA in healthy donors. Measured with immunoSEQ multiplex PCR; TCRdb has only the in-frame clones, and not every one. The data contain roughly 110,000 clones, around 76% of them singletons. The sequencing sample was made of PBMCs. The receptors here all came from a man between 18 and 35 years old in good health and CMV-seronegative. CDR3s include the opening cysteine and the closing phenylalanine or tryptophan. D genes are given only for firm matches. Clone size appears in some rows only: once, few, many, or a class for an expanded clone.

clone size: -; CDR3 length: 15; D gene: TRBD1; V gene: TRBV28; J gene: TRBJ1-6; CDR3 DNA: TGTGCCAGCAGGTTCGACAGGGGGTTGGGCTCACCCCTCCACTTT; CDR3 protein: CASRFDRGLGSPLHF
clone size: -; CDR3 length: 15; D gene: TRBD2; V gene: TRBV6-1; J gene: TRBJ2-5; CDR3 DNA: TGTGCCAGCAGAGGAGGCGGGGGGGCACAGGTGACCCAGTACTTC; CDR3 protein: CASRGGGGAQVTQYF
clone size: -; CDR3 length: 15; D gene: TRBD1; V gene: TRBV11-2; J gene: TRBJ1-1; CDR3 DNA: TGTGCCAGCAGCTCATCAGACAGGGCGAACACTGAAGCTTTCTTT; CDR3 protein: CASSSSDRANTEAFF
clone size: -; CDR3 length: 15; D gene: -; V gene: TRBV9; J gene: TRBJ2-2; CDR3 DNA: TGTGCCAGCAGCGTAACCCCAGGGGATCCCGGGGAGCTGTTTTTT; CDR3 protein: CASSVTPGDPGELFF
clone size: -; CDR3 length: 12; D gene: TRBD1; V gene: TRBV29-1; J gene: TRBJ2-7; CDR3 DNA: TGCAGCGTAAGGACAGGGGGCAACGAGCAGTACTTC; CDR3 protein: CSVRTGGNEQYF
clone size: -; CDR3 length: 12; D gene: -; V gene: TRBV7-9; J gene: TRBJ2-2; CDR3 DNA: TGTTCCAGCAGCCCCAGGACCGGGGAGCTGTTTTTT; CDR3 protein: CSSSPRTGELFF
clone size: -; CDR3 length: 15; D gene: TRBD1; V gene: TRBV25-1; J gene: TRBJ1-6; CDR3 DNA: TGTGCCAGCAGTCTAGCGGGACAGTCAAATTCACCCCTCCACTTT; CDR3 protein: CASSLAGQSNSPLHF
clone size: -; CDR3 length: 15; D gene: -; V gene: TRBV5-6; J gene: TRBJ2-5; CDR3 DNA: TGTGCCAGCAGCTTGGACGGGTTTGCTCGTGAGACCCAGTACTTC; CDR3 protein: CASSLDGFARETQYF
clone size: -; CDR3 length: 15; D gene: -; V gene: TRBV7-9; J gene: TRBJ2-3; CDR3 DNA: TGTGCCAGCAGCCTGGGCCGTCCCCTCCTGGATACGCAGTATTTT; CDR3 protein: CASSLGRPLLDTQYF
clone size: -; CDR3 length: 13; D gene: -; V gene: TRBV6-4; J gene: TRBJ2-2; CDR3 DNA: TGTGCCAGCAGTGACTCAGAGGCCGGGGAGCTGTTTTTT; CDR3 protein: CASSDSEAGELFF
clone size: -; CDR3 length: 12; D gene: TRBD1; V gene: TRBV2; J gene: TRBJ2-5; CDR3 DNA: TGTGCCAGAAGGACAGGGGGAGAGACCCAGTACTTC; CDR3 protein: CARRTGGETQYF
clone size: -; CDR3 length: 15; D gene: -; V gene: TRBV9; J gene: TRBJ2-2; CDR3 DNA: TGTGCCAGCAGCGTAGCCGGGGACTACACCGGGGAGCTGTTTTTT; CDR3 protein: CASSVAGDYTGELFF
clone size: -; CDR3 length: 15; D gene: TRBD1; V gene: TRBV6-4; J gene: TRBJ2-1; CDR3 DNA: TGTGCCAGCATGTTTCGGCACAGGGGGCCTTATGAGCAGTTCTTC; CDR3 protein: CASMFRHRGPYEQFF
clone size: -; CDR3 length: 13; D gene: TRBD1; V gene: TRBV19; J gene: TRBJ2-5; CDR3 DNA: TGTGCCAGTACCGGGACAGGGAAAGAGACCCAGTACTTC; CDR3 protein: CASTGTGKETQYF
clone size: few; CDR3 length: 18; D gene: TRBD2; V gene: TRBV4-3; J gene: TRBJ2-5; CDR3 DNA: TGCGCCAGCAGCCAAGAACTAGCGGGGGGCCGGGGTGGTGAGACCCAGTACTTC; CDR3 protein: CASSQELAGGRGGETQYF
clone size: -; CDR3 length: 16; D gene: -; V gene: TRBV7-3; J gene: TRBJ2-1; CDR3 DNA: TGTGCCAGCAGCTTAACGAGGGCAGGGGGGTTAGGTGAGCAGTTCTTC; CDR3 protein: CASSLTRAGGLGEQFF
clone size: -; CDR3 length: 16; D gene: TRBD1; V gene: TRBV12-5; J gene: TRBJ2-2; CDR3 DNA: TGTGCTAGTGGTTTGGTAGCGGGACAGGGGTCCGGGGAGCTGTTTTTT; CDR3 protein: CASGLVAGQGSGELFF
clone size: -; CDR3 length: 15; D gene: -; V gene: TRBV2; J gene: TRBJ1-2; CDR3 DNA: TGTGCCAGTGGACCCTCCCGTGAGGGATCAACTGGCTACACCTTC; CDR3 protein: CASGPSREGSTGYTF
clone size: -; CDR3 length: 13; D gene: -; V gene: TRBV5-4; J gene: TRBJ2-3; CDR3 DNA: TGTGCCAGCAGCTTGGTTGGCTCAGATACGCAGTATTTT; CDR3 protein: CASSLVGSDTQYF
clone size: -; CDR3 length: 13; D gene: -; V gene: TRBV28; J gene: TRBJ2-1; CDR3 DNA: TGTGCCAGCAGCCGAGGCGGTTACAATGAGCAGTTCTTC; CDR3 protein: CASSRGGYNEQFF
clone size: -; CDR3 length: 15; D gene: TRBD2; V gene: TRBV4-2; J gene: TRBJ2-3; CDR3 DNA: TGTGCCAGCAGCCGTACTAGCGGAGGGGCAGATACGCAGTATTTT; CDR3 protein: CASSRTSGGADTQYF
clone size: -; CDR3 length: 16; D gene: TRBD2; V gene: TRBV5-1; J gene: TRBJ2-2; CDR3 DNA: TGCGCCAGCAGTTTAAGCGGGGCAACGAACACCGGGGAGCTGTTTTTT; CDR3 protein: CASSLSGATNTGELFF
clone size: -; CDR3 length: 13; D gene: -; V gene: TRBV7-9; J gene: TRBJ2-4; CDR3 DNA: TGTGCCAGCAGCCCCAGACTTGAAAACATTCAGTACTTC; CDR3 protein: CASSPRLENIQYF
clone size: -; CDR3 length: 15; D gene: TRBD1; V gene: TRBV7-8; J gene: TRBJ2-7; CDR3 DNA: TGTGCCAGCAGCCCCCGGACAGGGGTCCCCTACGAGCAGTACTTC; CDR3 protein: CASSPRTGVPYEQYF
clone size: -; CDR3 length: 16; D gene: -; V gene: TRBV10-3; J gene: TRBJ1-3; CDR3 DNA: TGTGCCATCAGTGTGACCCGGGACAACCCGGGAAACACCATATATTTT; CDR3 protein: CAISVTRDNPGNTIYF
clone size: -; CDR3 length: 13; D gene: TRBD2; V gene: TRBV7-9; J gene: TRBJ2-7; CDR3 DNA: TGTGCCAGCAGCTTGGCGGGGGCCTACGAGCAGTACTTC; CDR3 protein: CASSLAGAYEQYF
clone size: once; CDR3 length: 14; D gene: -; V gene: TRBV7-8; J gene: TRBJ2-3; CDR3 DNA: TGTGCCAGCAGCGGGGCGCCAAGGGGGGATACGCAGTATTTT; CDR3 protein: CASSGAPRGDTQYF
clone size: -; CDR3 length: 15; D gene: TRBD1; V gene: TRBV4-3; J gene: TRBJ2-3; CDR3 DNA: TGCGCCAGCAGCCAAGCGGACAGGAACACAGATACGCAGTATTTT; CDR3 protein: CASSQADRNTDTQYF
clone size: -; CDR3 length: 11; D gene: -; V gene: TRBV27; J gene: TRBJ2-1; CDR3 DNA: TGTGCCTCCACCTCCGGGACTGCGGCGATCTTC; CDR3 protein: CASTSGTAAIF
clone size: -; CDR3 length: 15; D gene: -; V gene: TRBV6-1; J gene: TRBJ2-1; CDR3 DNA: TGTGCCAGCAGGTCCGTGGGGGCCCAAGGGGATGAGCAGTTCTTC; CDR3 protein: CASRSVGAQGDEQFF
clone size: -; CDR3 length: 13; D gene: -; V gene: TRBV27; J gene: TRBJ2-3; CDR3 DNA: TGTGCCAGCAGTTTATCACAGGGCTTGGCGCAGTATTTT; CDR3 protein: CASSLSQGLAQYF
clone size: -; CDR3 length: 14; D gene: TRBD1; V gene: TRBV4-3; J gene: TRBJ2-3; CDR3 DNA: TGCGCCAGCAGCCCCCGGACAGGGCCAGATACGCAGTATTTT; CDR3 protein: CASSPRTGPDTQYF
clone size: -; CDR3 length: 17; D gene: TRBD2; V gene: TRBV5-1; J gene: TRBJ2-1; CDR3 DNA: TGCGCCAGCAGCCGGGGACTAGCGGGGGGGCTGCGGTATGAGCAGTTCTTC; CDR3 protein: CASSRGLAGGLRYEQFF
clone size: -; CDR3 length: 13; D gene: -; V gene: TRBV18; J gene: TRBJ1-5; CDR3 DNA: TGTGCCAGCTCCTCCGGGAGCATGCAGCCCCAGCATTTT; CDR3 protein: CASSSGSMQPQHF
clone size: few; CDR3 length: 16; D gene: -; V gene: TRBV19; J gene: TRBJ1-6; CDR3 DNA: TGTGCCAGTAGTACCCGGGGAGGGGCGCAAGAGTCACCCCTCCACTTT; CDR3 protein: CASSTRGGAQESPLHF
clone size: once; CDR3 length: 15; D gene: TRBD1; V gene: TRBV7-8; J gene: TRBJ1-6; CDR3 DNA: TGTGCCAGCAGCCGTACGACAGGGGGCAATTCACCCCTCCACTTT; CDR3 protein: CASSRTTGGNSPLHF
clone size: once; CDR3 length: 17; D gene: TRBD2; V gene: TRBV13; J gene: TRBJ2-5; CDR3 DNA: TGTGCCAGCAGCTCCCGGAGTAGCGGGGGTTTTTGGGAGACCCAGTACTTC; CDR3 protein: CASSSRSSGGFWETQYF
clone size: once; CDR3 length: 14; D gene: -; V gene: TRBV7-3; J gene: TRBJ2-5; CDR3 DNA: TGTGCCAGCAGCTTTCAGGCGGGGGCGGAGACCCAGTACTTC; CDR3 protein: CASSFQAGAETQYF
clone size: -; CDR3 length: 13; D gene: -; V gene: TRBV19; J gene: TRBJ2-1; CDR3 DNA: TGTGCCAGTAGTATTGACTCGGACAATGAGCAGTTCTTC; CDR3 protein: CASSIDSDNEQFF
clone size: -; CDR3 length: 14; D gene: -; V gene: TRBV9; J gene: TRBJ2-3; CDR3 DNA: TGTGCCAGCAGCGTAACCAGCGGGCCAGATACGCAGTATTTT; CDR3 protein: CASSVTSGPDTQYF
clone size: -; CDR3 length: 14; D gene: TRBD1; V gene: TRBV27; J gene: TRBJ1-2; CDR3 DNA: TGTGCCAGCGCCCGGGACAGGGAGAACTATGGCTACACCTTC; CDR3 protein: CASARDRENYGYTF
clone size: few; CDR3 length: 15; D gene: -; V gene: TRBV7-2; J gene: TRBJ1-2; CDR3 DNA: TGTGCCAGCAGCGCCAGACTAGCGGGGGGTGATGGCTACACCTTC; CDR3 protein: CASSARLAGGDGYTF
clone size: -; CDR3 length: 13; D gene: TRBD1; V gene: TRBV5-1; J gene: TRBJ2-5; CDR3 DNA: TGCGCCAGCAGCGTGACAGGGCCGGAGACCCAGTACTTC; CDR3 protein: CASSVTGPETQYF
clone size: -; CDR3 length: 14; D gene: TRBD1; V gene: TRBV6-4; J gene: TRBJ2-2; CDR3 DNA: TGTGCCAGCAGCCGGACAGGGAACACCGGGGAGCTGTTTTTT; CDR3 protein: CASSRTGNTGELFF
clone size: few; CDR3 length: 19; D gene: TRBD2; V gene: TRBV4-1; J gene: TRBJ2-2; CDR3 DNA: TGCGCCAGCAGCCAAGAAAGGTCCCTAGCGGGGGGGAACACCGGGGAGCTGTTTTTT; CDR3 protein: CASSQERSLAGGNTGELFF
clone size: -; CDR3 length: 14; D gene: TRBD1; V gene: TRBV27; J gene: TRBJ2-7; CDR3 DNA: TGTGCCAGCAGCCTGACAGGGGGTTACTACGAGCAGTACTTC; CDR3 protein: CASSLTGGYYEQYF
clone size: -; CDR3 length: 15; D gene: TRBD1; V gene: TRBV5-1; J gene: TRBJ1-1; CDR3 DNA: TGCGCCAGCAGCTTACAGACAGGGGGCTGGACTGAAGCTTTCTTT; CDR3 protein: CASSLQTGGWTEAFF
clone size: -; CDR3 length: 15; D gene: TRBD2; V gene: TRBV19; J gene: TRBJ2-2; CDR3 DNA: TGTGCCAGTAGTTCGGGGGGGACGAACACCGGGGAGCTGTTTTTT; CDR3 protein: CASSSGGTNTGELFF
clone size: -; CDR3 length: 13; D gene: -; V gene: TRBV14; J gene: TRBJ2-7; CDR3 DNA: TGTGCCAGCAGCCAAGCACCCGGTGCCGAGCAGTACTTC; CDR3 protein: CASSQAPGAEQYF
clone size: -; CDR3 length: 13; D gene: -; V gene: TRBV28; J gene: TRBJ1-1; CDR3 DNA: TGTGCCAGCAGTTTACCAGGGCTCACTGAAGCTTTCTTT; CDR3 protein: CASSLPGLTEAFF
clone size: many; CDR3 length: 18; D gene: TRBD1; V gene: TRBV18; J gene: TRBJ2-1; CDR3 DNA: TGTGCCAGCTCCCACAGGGGGGCTGGGGGGAGCTCCTACAATGAGCAGTTCTTC; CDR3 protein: CASSHRGAGGSSYNEQFF
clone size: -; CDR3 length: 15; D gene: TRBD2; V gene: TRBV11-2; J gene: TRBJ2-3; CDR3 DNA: TGTGCCAGCAGCTTTAGCGGGGGACGCACAGATACGCAGTATTTT; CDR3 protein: CASSFSGGRTDTQYF